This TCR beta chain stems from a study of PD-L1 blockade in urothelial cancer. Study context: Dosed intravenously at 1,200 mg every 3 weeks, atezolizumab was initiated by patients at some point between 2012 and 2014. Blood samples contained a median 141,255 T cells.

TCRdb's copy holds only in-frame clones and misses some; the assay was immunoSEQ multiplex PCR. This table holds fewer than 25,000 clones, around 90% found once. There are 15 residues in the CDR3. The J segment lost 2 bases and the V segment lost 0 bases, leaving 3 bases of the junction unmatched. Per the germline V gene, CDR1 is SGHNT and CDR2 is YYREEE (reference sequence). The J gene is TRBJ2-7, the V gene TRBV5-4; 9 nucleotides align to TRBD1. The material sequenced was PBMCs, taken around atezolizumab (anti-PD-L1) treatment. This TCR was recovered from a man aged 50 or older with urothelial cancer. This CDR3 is CASSLGQGGTYEQYF. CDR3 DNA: TGTGCCAGCAGCTTGGGACAGGGGGGTACCTACGAGCAGTACTTC.